The TCR beta chain under discussion was sequenced for a study of T cells in Graves' hyperthyroidism and ophthalmopathy (dated by TCRdb to between 2017 and 2020). Regarding the research as a whole: Peripheral blood was sampled at the time of initial diagnosis, prior to any treatment. To identify distinguishing TCR V-J signatures, a discovery cohort of 100 patients was used, comprising under 45 with Graves' ophthalmopathy and under 60 with stable Graves' hyperthyroidism. An independent validation cohort of about 19 hyperthyroidism patients and 17 patients who later progressed to ophthalmopathy tested prospective prediction of ophthalmopathy. The roughly 100 discovery patients were randomly split 7:3 into training and test sets. In addition, the study compared T-cell repertoires in thyroid tissue and in blood from about 6 Graves' hyperthyroidism patients. Once sampling was done, hyperthyroidism patients were given methimazole at a starting dose of 30 mg daily, whereas ophthalmopathy patients were given high-dose intravenous methylprednisolone. TCR Vbeta CDR3 sequencing of some 140 peripheral blood samples (about 45 ophthalmopathy, 75 to 80 hyperthyroidism and some 17 progressor patients) is reported in the paper. General findings and caveats noted by the study authors: Ophthalmopathy was separated from stable hyperthyroidism by a 13 V-J signature model, with approximately 90% sensitivity and approximately 81% specificity obtained in cross-validation and 80%/75% obtained in testing. During validation, the model predicted progression to ophthalmopathy a median of around six months ahead of onset, with roughly 65% sensitivity and roughly 75% specificity. Most expanded thyroid clonotypes (frequency above 0.001) were also detected in blood, a finding suggesting that blood repertoires may reflect thyroid immune responses. Sample size was not statistically predetermined, and blinding of investigators to group allocation was not performed.

Ophthalmopathy patients had moderately to severely active disease, Clinical Activity Score of at least 3, NOSPECS grade of at least 4, and duration under 3 months. Exclusion was applied to patients with uncontrolled infections, other autoimmune diseases, pregnancy or lactation. Diagnoses were established on the basis of clinical symptoms, serum thyroxine and TRAb, thyroid ultrasound, and orbital computed tomography. PBMCs were isolated from 10 ml of fresh peripheral blood by Ficoll-Paque density gradient centrifugation. Total RNA was extracted using Trizol reagent, and RNA quality was assessed on an Agilent 2100 Bioanalyzer. Taken from cysteine to phenylalanine, the CDR3 has 15 residues. The retained sequence is limited to the CDR3, 45 bases, with the frame set at the first base. Trimming removed 4 bases from V and 5 bases from J, leaving 15 bases between the germline ends. Per the germline V gene, SNHLY is the CDR1 and FYNNEI is the CDR2.

The TCR beta CDR3 regions were amplified from RNA transcripts. For the first round of RT-PCR on the TCR CDR3, the HTBI primer set was used together with the Qiagen OneStep RT-PCR kit. Libraries were constructed in a second round of multiplex PCR, after which size selection and purification were performed. The libraries were sequenced on an Illumina HiSeq2000 using paired-end 100 bp reads. In the source study's methods: Raw data were processed with SOAPnuke, discarding reads with adapters, uncalled bases, mean Phred below 15, or no exact constant-primer or identifier match. COPE v1.2.5 was used to merge the high-quality paired reads, and each unique nucleotide sequence was defined as a clonotype. MiTCR v1.1 was used to align clonotypes to the IMGT TRBV, TRBD and TRBJ reference segments. The analysis was restricted to V-J combinations with a frequency above 0.0001, which together covered approximately 99% of the repertoires. A TCS score was defined as the ratio of F50 (clonal expansion) to E x V (chaos), with BLOSUM62-based TCRdist applied between CDR3 peptides within each V-J. Welch's t-statistics and random forest reduced just over 500 V-J features to 13, which were used in a naive Bayes classifier (R e1071). Clones were called with MiXCR by TCRdb after fastp trimmed the public reads at Q25, and only in-frame beta chains were retained. Each CDR3 protein gets just one entry, which takes the most common genes and DNA from the rows behind it. TCRdb, not the authors, supplied the V and J calls. This sample lists nearly 600,000 distinct CDR3 sequences; 14% were detected once. The leading ten clones occupy about 6.6% of the sample.

This clonotype occurred many times. The clone's antigen remains unknown. The input lacks base qualities; no much larger clone sits a single base away. The sequenced sample was blood. The chain was built from TRBV2 and TRBJ2-1; confidence is insufficient to name the D gene. This TCR derives from a woman between 18 and 29 years old with Graves' ophthalmopathy. Read as DNA, the sequence is TGTGCCAGCAGTGTTGTAAGAACCTCAAACAATGAGCAGTTCTTC. Its protein product is CASSVVRTSNNEQFF.